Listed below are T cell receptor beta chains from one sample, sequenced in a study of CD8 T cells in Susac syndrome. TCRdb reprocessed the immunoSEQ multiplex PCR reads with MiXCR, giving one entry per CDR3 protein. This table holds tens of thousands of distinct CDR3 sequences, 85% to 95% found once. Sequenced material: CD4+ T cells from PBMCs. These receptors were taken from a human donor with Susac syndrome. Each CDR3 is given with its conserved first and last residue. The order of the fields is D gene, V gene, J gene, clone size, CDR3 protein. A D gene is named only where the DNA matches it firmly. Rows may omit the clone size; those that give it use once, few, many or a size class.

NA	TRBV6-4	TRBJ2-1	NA	CASSDSTQSSYNEQFF
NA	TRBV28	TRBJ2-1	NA	CASSSGTAGFVVDEQFF
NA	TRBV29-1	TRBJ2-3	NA	CSVEPGSDTQYF
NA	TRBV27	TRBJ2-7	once	CASAGRFLLSEQYF
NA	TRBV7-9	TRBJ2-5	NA	CASSLRSGQKETQYF
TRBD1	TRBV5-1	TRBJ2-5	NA	CASSFLEQGKETQYF
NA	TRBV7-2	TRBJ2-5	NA	CASSIDRLETQYF
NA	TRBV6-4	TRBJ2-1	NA	CASSERSDYNEQFF
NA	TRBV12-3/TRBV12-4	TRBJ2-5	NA	CASSDSRQETQYF
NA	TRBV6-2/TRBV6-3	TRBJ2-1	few	CASSLTAYNEQFF
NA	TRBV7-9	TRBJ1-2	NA	CASSSTDLRGYTF
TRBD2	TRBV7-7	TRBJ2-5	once	CASSLGTSGGARETQYF
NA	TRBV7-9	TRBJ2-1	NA	CASSPSGGEQFF
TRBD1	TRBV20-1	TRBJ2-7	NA	CSARVADRGYEQYF
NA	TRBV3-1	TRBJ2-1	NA	CASSPSVEQFF
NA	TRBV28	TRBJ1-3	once	CASSPRLIGGQSTIYF
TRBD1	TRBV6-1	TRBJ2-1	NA	CASSPGTGVISSYNEQFF
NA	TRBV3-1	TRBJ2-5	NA	CASSQRGTQETQYF
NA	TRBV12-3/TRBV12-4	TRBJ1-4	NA	CASRSSPNEKLFF
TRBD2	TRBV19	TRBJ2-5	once	CASRLAGGETQYF
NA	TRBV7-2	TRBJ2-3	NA	CASSSVPGARGDTQYF
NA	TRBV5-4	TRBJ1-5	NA	CASSPGVGSNQPQHF
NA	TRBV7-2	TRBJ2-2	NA	CASSLAYRGEGELFF
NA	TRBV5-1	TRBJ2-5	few	CASSWGGQFQETQYF
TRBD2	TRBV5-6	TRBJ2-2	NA	CASSWMTSGTLTGELFF
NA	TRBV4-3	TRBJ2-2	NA	CASSRIGRENTGELFF
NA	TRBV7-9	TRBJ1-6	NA	CASSPSSYNSPLHF
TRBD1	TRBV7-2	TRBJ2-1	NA	CASSRTGGPNEQFF
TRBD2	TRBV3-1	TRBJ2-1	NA	CASSPPTSGGAREQFF
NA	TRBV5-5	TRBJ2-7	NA	CASSLGYHEQYF
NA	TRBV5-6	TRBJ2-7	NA	CASSLDRGTLSSYEQYF
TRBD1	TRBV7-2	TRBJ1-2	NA	CASSPPGTGRSGGYTF
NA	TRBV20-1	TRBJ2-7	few	CSAPAGARYEQYF
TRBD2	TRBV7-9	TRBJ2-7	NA	CASSPGLAVSYEQYF
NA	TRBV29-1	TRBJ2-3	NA	CSFRTWGRSTDTQYF
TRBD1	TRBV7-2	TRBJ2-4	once	CASSSTGGRNIQYF
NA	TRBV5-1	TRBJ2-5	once	CASSGATQETQYF
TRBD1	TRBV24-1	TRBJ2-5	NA	CATSDEGQGVGETQYF
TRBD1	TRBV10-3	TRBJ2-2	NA	CAIRGQGNGELFF
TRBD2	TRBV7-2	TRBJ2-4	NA	CASSFSGGLAKNIQYF
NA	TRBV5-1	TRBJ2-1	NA	CASSLVLAVNEQFF
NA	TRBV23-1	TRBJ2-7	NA	CASSQSVRARDEQYF
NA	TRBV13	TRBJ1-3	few	CASSLDSSSGNTIYF
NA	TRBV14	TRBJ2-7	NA	CASSATGYEQYF
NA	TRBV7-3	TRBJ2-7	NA	CASSLSGGPYEQYF
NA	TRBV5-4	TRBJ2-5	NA	CASSSLWNRDLQETQYF
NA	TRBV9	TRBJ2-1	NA	CASSVEGARVSEQFF
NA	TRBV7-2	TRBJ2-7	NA	CASSFEVPYEQYF
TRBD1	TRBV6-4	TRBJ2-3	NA	CASSEDRGDTQYF
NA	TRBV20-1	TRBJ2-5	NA	CSAGGGLETQYF
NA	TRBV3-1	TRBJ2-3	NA	CASSQDLWGTQYF